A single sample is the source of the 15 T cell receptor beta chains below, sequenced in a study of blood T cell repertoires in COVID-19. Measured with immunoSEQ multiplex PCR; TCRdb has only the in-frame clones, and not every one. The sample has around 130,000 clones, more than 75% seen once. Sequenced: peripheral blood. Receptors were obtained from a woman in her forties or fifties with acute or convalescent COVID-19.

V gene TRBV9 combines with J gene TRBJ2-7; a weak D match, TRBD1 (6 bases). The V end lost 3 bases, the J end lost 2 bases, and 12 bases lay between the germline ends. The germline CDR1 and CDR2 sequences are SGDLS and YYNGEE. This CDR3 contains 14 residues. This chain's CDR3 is CASSALGGPYEQYF. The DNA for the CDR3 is TGTGCCAGCAGCGCCCTTGGGGGCCCCTACGAGCAGTACTTC.

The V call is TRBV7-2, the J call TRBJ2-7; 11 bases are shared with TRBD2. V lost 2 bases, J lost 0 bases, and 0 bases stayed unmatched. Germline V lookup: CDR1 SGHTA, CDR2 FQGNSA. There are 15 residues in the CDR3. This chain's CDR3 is CASSLTSGSSYEQYF. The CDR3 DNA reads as TGTGCCAGCAGCTTAACTAGCGGGAGCTCCTACGAGCAGTACTTC.

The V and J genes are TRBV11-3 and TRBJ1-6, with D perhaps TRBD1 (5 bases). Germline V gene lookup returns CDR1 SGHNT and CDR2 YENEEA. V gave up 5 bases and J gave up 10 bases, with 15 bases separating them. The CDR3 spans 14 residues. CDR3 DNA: TGTGCCAGCAGCGCGGGGGGGGTTGACTCACCCCTCCACTTT. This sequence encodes CASSAGGVDSPLHF.

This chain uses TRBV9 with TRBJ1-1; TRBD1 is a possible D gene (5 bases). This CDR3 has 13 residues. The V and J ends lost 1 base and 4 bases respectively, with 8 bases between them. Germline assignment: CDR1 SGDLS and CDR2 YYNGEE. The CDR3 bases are TGTGCCAGCAGCGTATCCGGGGGCACTGAAGCTTTCTTT. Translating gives CASSVSGGTEAFF.

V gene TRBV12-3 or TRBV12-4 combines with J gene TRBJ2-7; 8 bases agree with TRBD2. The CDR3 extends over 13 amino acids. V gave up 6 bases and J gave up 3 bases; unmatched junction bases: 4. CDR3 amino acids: CASRAGVGYEQYF. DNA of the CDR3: TGTGCCAGCAGAGCGGGGGTGGGCTACGAGCAGTACTTC.

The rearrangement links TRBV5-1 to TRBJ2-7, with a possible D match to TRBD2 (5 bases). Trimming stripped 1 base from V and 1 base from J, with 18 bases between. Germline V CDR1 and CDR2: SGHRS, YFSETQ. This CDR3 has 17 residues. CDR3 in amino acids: CASSLRSQPGTSYEQYF. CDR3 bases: TGCGCCAGCAGCTTGCGCTCTCAGCCGGGAACGTCCTACGAGCAGTACTTC.

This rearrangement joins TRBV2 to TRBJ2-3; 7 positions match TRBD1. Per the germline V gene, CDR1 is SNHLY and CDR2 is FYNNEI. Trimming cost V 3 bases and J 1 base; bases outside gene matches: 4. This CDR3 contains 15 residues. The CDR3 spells CASSDLGQGTDTQYF. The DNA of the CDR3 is TGTGCCAGCAGTGATTTAGGACAGGGCACAGATACGCAGTATTTT. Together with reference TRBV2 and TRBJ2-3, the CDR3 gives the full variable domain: EPEVTQTPSHQVTQMGQEVILRCVPISNHLYFYWYRQILGQKVEFLVSFYNNEISEKSEIFDDQFSVERPDGSNFTLKIRSTKLEDSAMYFCASSDLGQGTDTQYFGPGTRLTVL.

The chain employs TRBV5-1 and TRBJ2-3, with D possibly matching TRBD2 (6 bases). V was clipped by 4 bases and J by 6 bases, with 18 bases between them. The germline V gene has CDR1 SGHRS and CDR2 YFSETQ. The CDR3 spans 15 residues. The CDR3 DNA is TGCGCCAGCAGCCCCGGGACTTTATCTTCGGATACGCAGTATTTT. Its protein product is CASSPGTLSSDTQYF.

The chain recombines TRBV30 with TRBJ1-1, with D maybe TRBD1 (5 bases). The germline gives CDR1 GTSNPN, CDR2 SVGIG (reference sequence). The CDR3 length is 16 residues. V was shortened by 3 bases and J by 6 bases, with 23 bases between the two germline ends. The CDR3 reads CAWSDLQVGGEAEAFF. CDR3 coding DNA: TGTGCCTGGAGCGACCTACAGGTTGGAGGGGAGGCTGAAGCTTTCTTT.

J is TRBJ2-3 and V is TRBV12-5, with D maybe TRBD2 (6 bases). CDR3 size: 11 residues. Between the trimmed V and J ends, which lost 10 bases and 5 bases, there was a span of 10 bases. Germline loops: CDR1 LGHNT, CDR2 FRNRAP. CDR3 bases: TGTGCTACCGGTAGCGGAGATACGCAGTATTTT. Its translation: CATGSGDTQYF. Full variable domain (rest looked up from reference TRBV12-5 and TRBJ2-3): DARVTQTPRHKVTEMGQEVTMRCQPILGHNTVFWYRQTMMQGLELLAYFRNRAPLDDSGMPKDRFSAEMPDATLATLKIQPSEPRDSAVYFCATGSGDTQYFGPGTRLTVL.

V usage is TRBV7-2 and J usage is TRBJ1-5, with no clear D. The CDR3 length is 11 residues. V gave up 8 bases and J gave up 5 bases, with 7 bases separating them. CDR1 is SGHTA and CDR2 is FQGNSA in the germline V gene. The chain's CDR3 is CASGQDQPQHF. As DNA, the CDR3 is TGTGCCAGCGGCCAGGATCAGCCCCAGCATTTT.

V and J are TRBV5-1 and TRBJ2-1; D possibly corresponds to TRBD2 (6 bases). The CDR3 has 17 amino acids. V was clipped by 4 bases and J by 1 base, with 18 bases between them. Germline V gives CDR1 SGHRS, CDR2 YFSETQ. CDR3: CASSAGSSEESYNEQFF. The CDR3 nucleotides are TGCGCCAGCAGCGCAGGCTCTAGCGAAGAATCCTACAATGAGCAGTTCTTC.

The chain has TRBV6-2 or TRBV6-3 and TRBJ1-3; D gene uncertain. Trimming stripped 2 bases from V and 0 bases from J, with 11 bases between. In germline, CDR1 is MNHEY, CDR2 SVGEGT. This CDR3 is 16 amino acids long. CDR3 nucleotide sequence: TGTGCCAGCAGTTACGGTCGGCGGGGCTCTGGAAACACCATATATTTT. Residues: CASSYGRRGSGNTIYF.

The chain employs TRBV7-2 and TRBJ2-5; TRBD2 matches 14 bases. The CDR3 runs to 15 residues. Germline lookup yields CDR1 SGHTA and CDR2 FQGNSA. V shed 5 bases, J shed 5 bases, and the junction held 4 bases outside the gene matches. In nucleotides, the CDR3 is TGTGCCAGCAGCCCGTGGACTAGCGGGGGGGAGACCCAGTACTTC. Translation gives CASSPWTSGGETQYF.

CDR3 residues: CASSQGVQGADEQFF. CDR3 sequence (DNA): TGTGCCAGCAGCCAAGGAGTACAGGGGGCGGATGAGCAGTTCTTC. The chain links TRBV3-1 (or the pseudogene TRBV3-2) to TRBJ2-1, with 9 bases aligning to TRBD1. V was pared by 1 base and J by 8 bases, with 6 bases of the junction left unmatched. This CDR3 spans 15 amino acids. The germline gives CDR1 LGHDT, CDR2 YNNKEL (reference sequence).